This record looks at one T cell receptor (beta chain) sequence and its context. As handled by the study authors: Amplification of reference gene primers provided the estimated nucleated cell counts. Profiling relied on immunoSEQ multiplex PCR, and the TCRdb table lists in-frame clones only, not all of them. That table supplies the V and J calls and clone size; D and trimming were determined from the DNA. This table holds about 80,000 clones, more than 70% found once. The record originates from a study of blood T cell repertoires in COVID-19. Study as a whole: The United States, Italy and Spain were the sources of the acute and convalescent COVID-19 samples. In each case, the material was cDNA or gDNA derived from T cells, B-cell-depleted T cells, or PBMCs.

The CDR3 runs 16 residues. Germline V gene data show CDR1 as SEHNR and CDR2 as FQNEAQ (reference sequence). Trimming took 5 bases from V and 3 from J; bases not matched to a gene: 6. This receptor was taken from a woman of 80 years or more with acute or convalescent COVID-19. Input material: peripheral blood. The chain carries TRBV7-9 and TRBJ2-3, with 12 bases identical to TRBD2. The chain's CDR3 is CASSASSGRATDTQYF. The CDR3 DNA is TGTGCCAGCAGCGCCTCTAGCGGGAGGGCGACAGATACGCAGTATTTT.